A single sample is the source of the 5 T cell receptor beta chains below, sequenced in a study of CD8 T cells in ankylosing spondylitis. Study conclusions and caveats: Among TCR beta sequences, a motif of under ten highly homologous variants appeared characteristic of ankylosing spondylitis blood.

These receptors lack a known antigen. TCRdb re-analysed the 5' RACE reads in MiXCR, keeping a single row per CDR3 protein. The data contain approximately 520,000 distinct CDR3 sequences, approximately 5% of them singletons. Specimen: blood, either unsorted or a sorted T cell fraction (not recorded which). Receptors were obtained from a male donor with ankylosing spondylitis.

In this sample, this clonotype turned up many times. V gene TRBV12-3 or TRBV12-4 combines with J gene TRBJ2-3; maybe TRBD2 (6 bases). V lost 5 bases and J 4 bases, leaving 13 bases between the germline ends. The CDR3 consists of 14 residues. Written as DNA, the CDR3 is TGTGCCAGCAGTCCACTAGCTAGGGCAGATACGCAGTATTTT. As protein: CASSPLARADTQYF.

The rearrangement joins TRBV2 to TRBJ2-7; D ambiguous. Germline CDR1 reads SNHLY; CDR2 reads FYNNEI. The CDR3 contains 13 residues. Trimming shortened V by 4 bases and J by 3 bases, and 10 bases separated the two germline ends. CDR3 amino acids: CASSGGFGYEQYF. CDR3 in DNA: TGTGCCAGCAGTGGGGGTTTCGGCTACGAGCAGTACTTC.

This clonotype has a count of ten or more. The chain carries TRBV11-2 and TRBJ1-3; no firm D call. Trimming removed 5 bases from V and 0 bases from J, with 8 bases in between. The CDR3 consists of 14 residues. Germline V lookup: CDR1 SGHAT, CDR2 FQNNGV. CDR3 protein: CASSGVYSGNTIYF. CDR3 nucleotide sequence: TGTGCCAGCAGCGGGGTCTACTCTGGAAACACCATATATTTT.

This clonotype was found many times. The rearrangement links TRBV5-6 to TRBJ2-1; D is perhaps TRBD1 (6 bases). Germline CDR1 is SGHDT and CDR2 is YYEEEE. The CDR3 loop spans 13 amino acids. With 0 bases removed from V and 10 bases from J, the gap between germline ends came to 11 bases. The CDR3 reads CASSLGRQAEQFF. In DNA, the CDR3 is TGTGCCAGCAGCTTGGGCCGACAGGCAGAGCAGTTCTTC. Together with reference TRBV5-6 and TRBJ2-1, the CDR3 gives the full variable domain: DAGVTQSPTHLIKTRGQQVTLRCSPKSGHDTVSWYQQALGQGPQFIFQYYEEEERQRGNFPDRFSGHQFPNYSSELNVNALLLGDSALYLCASSLGRQAEQFFGPGTRLTVL.

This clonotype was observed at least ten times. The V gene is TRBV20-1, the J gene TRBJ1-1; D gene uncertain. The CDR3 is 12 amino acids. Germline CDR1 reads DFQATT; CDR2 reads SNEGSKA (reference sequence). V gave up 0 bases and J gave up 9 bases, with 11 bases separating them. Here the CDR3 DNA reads TGCAGTGCTAGAGAGTTCATAGGAAAAGCTTTCTTT. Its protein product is CSAREFIGKAFF.